The 27 T cell receptor beta chains given below trace back to one sample, sequenced in a study of regulatory T cells in long-lasting Graves disease. HTBI primers from iRepertoire and Arm-PCR of CDR3 regions yielded the TCR beta libraries. One entry per CDR3 protein, called by TCRdb with MiXCR from the multiplex PCR reads. The sample includes 370,000 or so distinct CDR3 sequences, 15% to 20% of them seen just once. As for time point: newly diagnosed GD, antithyroid drugs for less than 3 months. Following extraction of RNA from PBMCs, that RNA was used to make the TCR library. The same data also went into a second study, on T cells in Graves' hyperthyroidism and ophthalmopathy.

The sequencing used peripheral blood mononuclear cells (PBMCs), collected at new diagnosis, from a patient treated with antithyroid drugs. These receptors all come from a woman under 30 with Graves disease.

This clonotype was detected many times. The rearrangement joins TRBV2 to TRBJ2-2; D is perhaps TRBD1 (5 bases). The germline V gene encodes CDR1 SNHLY and CDR2 FYNNEI. This CDR3 has 18 residues. V was pared by 4 bases and J by 5 bases, with 23 bases between. The CDR3 nucleotides are TGTGCCAGCAGTGGACCAGGGCCCCACCAGTGGTTGACCGGGGAGCTGTTTTTT. Translating it yields CASSGPGPHQWLTGELFF. Using reference TRBV2 and TRBJ2-2 for the parts outside the CDR3, the full variable domain is EPEVTQTPSHQVTQMGQEVILRCVPISNHLYFYWYRQILGQKVEFLVSFYNNEISEKSEIFDDQFSVERPDGSNFTLKIRSTKLEDSAMYFCASSGPGPHQWLTGELFFGEGSRLTVL.

This clonotype has only a few counts. The gene calls are TRBV10-1 and TRBJ2-5, with D unresolved. The J call is uncertain, as TRBJ2-1 better fits the DNA end. There are 13 residues in the CDR3. Germline V gives CDR1 WNHNN, CDR2 SYGVQD (reference sequence). This chain's CDR3 is CASSEFRYNEQFF. CDR3 DNA: TGCGCCAGCAGTGAGTTTCGATACAATGAGCAGTTCTTC.

This chain links TRBV20-1 with TRBJ2-7, with D possibly being TRBD2 (6 bases). Germline CDR1 reads DFQATT; CDR2 reads SNEGSKA (reference sequence). The ends were cut back, 1 base at V and 3 bases at J, with 10 bases in the middle. The CDR3 is 13 residues long. The CDR3 DNA reads TGCAGTGCTAGAGCTGGGCGGGGCTACGAGCAGTACTTC. This translates into CSARAGRGYEQYF.

This clonotype was detected only a few times. The chain is built from TRBV12-3 or TRBV12-4 and TRBJ2-4; 9 bases line up with TRBD1. This CDR3 region has 13 residues. Unmatched junction bases numbered 2, after V lost 5 bases and J lost 6 bases. The CDR3 DNA sequence: TGTGCCAGCAGTCCGACAGGGGGAAACATTCAGTACTTC. It codes for CASSPTGGNIQYF.

This clonotype was recorded at least ten times. Here the CDR3 DNA reads TGTGCCAGCAGCTCCGGGACAGTTAACTATGGCTACACCTTC. Its translation is CASSSGTVNYGYTF. The V and J genes are TRBV11-2 and TRBJ1-2; 7 nucleotides line up with TRBD1. V lost 4 bases, J lost 1 base, and 3 bases stayed unmatched. Germline V gene data show CDR1 as SGHAT and CDR2 as FQNNGV. The CDR3 is 14 residues long.

The chain employs TRBV27 and TRBJ1-5; D not resolved. This CDR3 has 15 amino acids. V was trimmed by 6 bases and J by 1 base, leaving 13 bases between them. The V gene's germline CDR1 is MNHEY and CDR2 SMNVEV (reference sequence). The CDR3 DNA reads as TGTGCCAGCAGGGAATTAGCCCTGAGCAATCAGCCCCAGCATTTT. This sequence encodes CASRELALSNQPQHF.

This clonotype appeared a few times. The chain employs TRBV20-1 and TRBJ1-4, with D uncertain. This CDR3 spans 13 amino acids. V lost 6 bases and J lost 0, with 8 bases in between. The V gene's germline CDR1 is DFQATT and CDR2 SNEGSKA (reference sequence). In DNA, the CDR3 is TGCAGTGCGGAAGATGCAACTAATGAAAAACTGTTTTTT. Encoded protein: CSAEDATNEKLFF.

In its sample, this clonotype was seen many times. The chain uses TRBV24-1 and TRBJ2-5; 9 positions match TRBD1. The CDR3 loop spans 14 amino acids. Germline-derived CDR1 and CDR2 are KGHDR and SFDVKD. Trimming took 4 bases from V and 5 from J; bases not matched to a gene: 4. CDR3 region: CATSDADRGETQYF. The DNA for the CDR3 is TGTGCCACCAGTGACGCCGACAGGGGGGAGACCCAGTACTTC.

The chain has TRBV7-2 and TRBJ2-1, with 12 bases matching TRBD2. V lost 5 bases to trimming and J lost 7 bases; unmatched junction nucleotides: 9. The CDR3 is 16 residues long. Per germline, CDR1 SGHTA and CDR2 FQGNSA. CDR3 residues: CASSLSGLAGRNEQFF. The CDR3 DNA sequence: TGTGCCAGCAGCCTCTCCGGACTAGCGGGGAGGAATGAGCAGTTCTTC.

The chain joins TRBV13 to TRBJ2-7; weak D call: TRBD2 (5 bases). Trimming took off 6 bases at V and 2 bases at J, with 14 bases between the two ends. There are 14 residues in the CDR3. Per germline, CDR1 PRHDT and CDR2 FYEKMQ (reference sequence). CDR3 region: CASRGRDATYEQYF. In nucleotides, the CDR3 is TGTGCCAGCAGGGGCCGGGATGCAACCTACGAGCAGTACTTC.

Comments on this clonotype: A far larger clone is one base from this, pointing to a likely read error. J is TRBJ2-1 and V is TRBV28; D perhaps matches TRBD1 (6 bases). V lost 6 bases to trimming and J lost 10 bases, with 16 bases between them. The CDR3 extends over 13 amino acids. Germline V CDR1 and CDR2: MDHEN, SYDVKM. The CDR3: CASRGAVLYEQFF. In DNA, the CDR3 is TGTGCCAGCAGGGGGGCGGTGCTCTACGAGCAGTTCTTC.

This clonotype appeared many times. V and J are TRBV6-1 and TRBJ2-1; 11 bases map to TRBD2. With V trimmed by 6 bases and J by 3 bases, 7 bases remained unmatched. CDR1 and CDR2 from the germline V gene are MNHNS and SASEGT. This CDR3 region has 16 residues. In DNA, the CDR3 is TGTGCCAGCAGCCGCACCGGGACTAGCGGCTACAATGAGCAGTTCTTC. Translated, it gives CASSRTGTSGYNEQFF.

CDR3 protein: CASSPGGWSSFTSGANVLTF. CDR3 nucleotides: TGTGCCAGCAGCCCTGGCGGGTGGTCTAGCTTTACCTCTGGGGCCAACGTCCTGACTTTC. The V gene is TRBV7-8, the J gene TRBJ2-6, with a tentative D call TRBD2 (5 bases). The CDR3 runs to 20 residues. Trimming left V 5 bases short and J 0 bases short, with 23 bases between. The germline CDR1 and CDR2 sequences are SGHVS and FQNEAQ.

V gene TRBV28 combines with J gene TRBJ2-1; D gene uncertain. The germline CDR1 and CDR2 sequences are MDHEN and SYDVKM. The CDR3 length is 15 residues. Trimming stripped 7 bases from V and 4 bases from J, with 17 bases between. The CDR3 DNA is TGTGCCAGCACCAAAACCTTCCTAAGGTACAATGAGCAGTTCTTC. Translated, it gives CASTKTFLRYNEQFF.

This clonotype has a count of ten or more. The V call is TRBV13, the J call TRBJ2-7, with D unresolved. The CDR3 contains 14 residues. The germline V gene encodes CDR1 PRHDT and CDR2 FYEKMQ (reference sequence). V dropped 0 bases and J dropped 3 bases, with 9 bases sitting between them. The CDR3 region has the DNA TGTGCCAGCAGCTTAGGCCCGATTATCTACGAGCAGTACTTC. It specifies CASSLGPIIYEQYF.

This clonotype was counted ten times or more. The chain joins TRBV5-1 to TRBJ2-1; no firm D call. Germline values: CDR1 SGHRS, CDR2 YFSETQ. This CDR3 region has 14 residues. V dropped 4 bases and J dropped 6 bases, with 14 bases sitting between them. Here the CDR3 reads CASSIRPGINEQFF. DNA of the CDR3: TGCGCCAGCAGCATCCGACCAGGCATCAATGAGCAGTTCTTC.

This clonotype was seen many times. This sequence joins TRBV7-9 and TRBJ2-7; D is ambiguous. V lost 3 bases and J lost 6, with 6 bases in between. Germline CDR1 is SEHNR and CDR2 is FQNEAQ (reference sequence). The length of the CDR3 is 11 residues. CDR3 loop: CASSFLGEQYF. CDR3 sequence (DNA): TGTGCCAGCAGCTTTCTGGGCGAGCAGTACTTC.

This clonotype came up a few times. The J gene is TRBJ2-5, the V gene TRBV5-1; 12 bases fit TRBD2. Germline CDR1 SGHRS, CDR2 YFSETQ. J was trimmed by 7 bases and V by 4 bases; bases with no gene match: 14. This CDR3 region has 17 residues. The CDR3 sequence: CASSPSTSGGPTGTQYF. CDR3 nucleotide sequence: TGCGCCAGCAGCCCCAGTACTAGCGGGGGGCCCACTGGGACCCAGTACTTC.

Only a few counts were recorded for this clonotype. This chain uses TRBV6-1 with TRBJ1-2, with 11 positions matching TRBD1. Trimming at V came to 2 bases and at J to 8 bases, leaving 1 base not matched to a gene. Looked up from germline, CDR1 is MNHNS and CDR2 is SASEGT. The CDR3 loop spans 13 amino acids. The CDR3 DNA reads as TGTGCCAGCAGTGAACGGACAGGGGGCGGCTACACCTTC. Translation gives CASSERTGGGYTF.

Points on this clonotype: The conserved final phenylalanine or tryptophan is absent from the CDR3, which likely points to a read error. The CDR3 reads CASSPDSNYGYTL. CDR3 nucleotides: TGTGCCAGCAGCCCGGACAGTAACTATGGCTACACCCTC. This chain links TRBV11-2 with TRBJ1-2, with D possibly TRBD1 on 6 matching bases. This CDR3 region has 13 residues. CDR1 is SGHAT, CDR2 FQNNGV, per germline. Trimming shortened V by 5 bases and J by 1 base, and 8 bases separated the two germline ends.

This clonotype has at least ten counts. CDR3 residues: CSARGVAGGPSEQYF. The CDR3 DNA follows: TGCAGTGCTAGAGGGGTAGCGGGGGGGCCCTCCGAGCAGTACTTC. The gene calls are TRBV20-1 and TRBJ2-7; TRBD2 matches 11 bases. The CDR3 is 15 amino acids. The V and J ends lost 1 base and 6 bases, in that order; junction bases with no gene match: 8. CDR1 is DFQATT, CDR2 SNEGSKA, per germline (reference sequence).

Many counts were recorded for this clonotype. V is TRBV30 and J is TRBJ2-1, with 12 bases aligning to TRBD2. CDR1 and CDR2 from the germline V gene are GTSNPN and SVGIG (reference sequence). CDR3 length: 16 residues. The V gene end was trimmed by 5 bases and the J gene end by 7 bases; junction bases not matched to a gene: 12. This CDR3 reads CAWELPPGLAGNEQFF. CDR3 bases: TGTGCCTGGGAACTTCCACCGGGACTAGCGGGTAATGAGCAGTTCTTC.

J is TRBJ2-1 and V is TRBV7-8, with 12 bases matching TRBD1. The length of the CDR3 is 15 residues. V dropped 3 bases and J dropped 13; count of bases not matched to a gene: 10. The germline V gene encodes CDR1 SGHVS and CDR2 FQNEAQ. The CDR3, as DNA: TGTGCCAGCAGCTTGGGTGGGACAGGGGGCAGATATCAGTTCTTC. It is translated as CASSLGGTGGRYQFF.

The chain couples TRBV19 to TRBJ2-2; D not certain. CDR3 length equals 12 residues. Trimming removed 7 bases at V and 5 bases at J, with 8 bases between. From germline, CDR1 is LNHDA and CDR2 SQIVND (reference sequence). CDR3 DNA: TGTGCCAGTAAGGACGGTACCGGGGAGCTGTTTTTT. This sequence encodes CASKDGTGELFF.

This clonotype was counted ten times or more. The rearrangement uses TRBV30 and TRBJ2-5; D is unresolved. Deletions cut 1 base from V and 3 bases from J, with 9 bases between. Germline V lookup: CDR1 GTSNPN, CDR2 SVGIG (reference sequence). The CDR3 extends over 13 amino acids. This CDR3 reads CAWSDAQKETQYF. The CDR3 nucleotides are TGTGCCTGGAGTGATGCCCAAAAAGAGACCCAGTACTTC.

As concerns this clonotype: A read error likely explains this, since a far larger clone differs by one base. The chain joins TRBV10-3 to TRBJ2-1, with TRBD1 as a possible D gene (6 bases). The tail of the sequence fits TRBJ2-5 better, so the J call may be wrong. Germline CDR1 reads ENHRY; CDR2 reads SYGVKD. This CDR3 has 15 amino acids. CDR3 sequence (DNA): TGTGCCATCAGTGAGACGGGCGCGACAGGAGAGACCCAGTACTTC. It specifies CAISETGATGETQYF.

At least ten counts were recorded for this clonotype. The rearrangement uses TRBV7-9 and TRBJ2-5; the D gene is possibly TRBD1 (6 bases). Germline CDR1 and CDR2: SEHNR and FQNEAQ (reference sequence). This CDR3 has 15 amino acids. Trimming took off 6 bases at V and 3 bases at J, with 17 bases between the two ends. The CDR3 region is CASSADRPRKETQYF. The CDR3 DNA sequence: TGTGCCAGCAGTGCCGACAGGCCGAGGAAAGAGACCCAGTACTTC.